This T cell receptor beta chain was identified during a study of CD8+CD57+ T cells in acquired aplastic anemia. V lost 8 bases and J 5 bases, leaving 7 bases between the germline ends. Looked up from germline, CDR1 is SQVTM and CDR2 is ANQGSEA. CDR3 length: 10 amino acids. Sequencing was done on patients that had shown CD8+CD57+ cell expansion by flow cytometry. Profiling that covered TCR beta VDJ and CDR3 relied on genomic DNA as its template. Via MiXCR, TCRdb re-called the reads, giving one row per CDR3 protein. The data show 250,000 to 350,000 distinct CDR3 sequences, 45% to 65% seen once. The sequenced sample consisted of sorted CD4+, CD8+, or CD8+CD57+ T cells (not recorded which) from PBMCs. The chain has TRBV29-1 and TRBJ2-1; D unclear. The sequence derives from a human donor with aplastic anemia. The CDR3 protein is CSPGHNEQFF. The DNA for the CDR3 is TGCAGCCCAGGACACAATGAGCAGTTCTTC.